One and the same sample provided the 20 T cell receptor beta chains below, sequenced in a study of blood T cell repertoires in COVID-19. TCRdb keeps only in-frame clones here, not all; method: immunoSEQ multiplex PCR. Of about 91,000 clones listed, about 88% are singletons. Source material: peripheral blood. The receptors here all came from a woman of 80 years or more with active COVID-19.

The chain uses TRBV9 and TRBJ2-3; D possibly corresponds to TRBD1 (6 bases). Trimming cost V 3 bases and J 5 bases, with 19 bases left between them. The germline CDR1 and CDR2 sequences are SGDLS and YYNGEE. The CDR3 length is 16 residues. In nucleotides, the CDR3 is TGTGCCAGCAGCGCAGCTACCGGGACAAGAAAAGATACGCAGTATTTT. Translated, it gives CASSAATGTRKDTQYF.

This clone has only one observation. The rearrangement links TRBV7-9 to TRBJ2-3; TRBD1 aligns across 9 bases. CDR1 is SEHNR and CDR2 is FQNEAQ in the germline V gene (reference sequence). Germline trimming cut 5 bases from V and 0 bases from J; bases unmatched to any gene: 9. This CDR3 spans 17 amino acids. The DNA for the CDR3 is TGTGCCAGCAGCCTGGGACAGGGAGCCTCTAGCACAGATACGCAGTATTTT. It codes for CASSLGQGASSTDTQYF. Full variable domain (missing parts from reference TRBV7-9 and TRBJ2-3): DTGVSQNPRHKITKRGQNVTFRCDPISEHNRLYWYRQTLGQGPEFLTYFQNEAQLEKSRLLSDRFSAERPKGSFSTLEIQRTEQGDSAMYLCASSLGQGASSTDTQYFGPGTRLTVL.

This clone appeared a single time. Mismatch with germline at one junction end may stem from a read error. J is TRBJ2-3 and V is TRBV7-7; D gene unclear. The CDR3 consists of 16 residues. Germline assignment: CDR1 SSHAT and CDR2 FNYEAQ (reference sequence). DNA of the CDR3: TGTGCTAGCAGCTTAGGGCTAGATAGAAGCACAGATACGCAGTATTTT. It specifies CASSLGLDRSTDTQYF.

CDR3 sequence: CASSVVGRVGPNTEAFF. DNA for the CDR3: TGTGCCAGCAGCGTAGTCGGCAGGGTGGGCCCGAACACTGAAGCTTTCTTT. This sequence joins TRBV9 and TRBJ1-1; tentative D call: TRBD1 (5 bases). Germline assignment: CDR1 SGDLS and CDR2 YYNGEE. The CDR3 is 17 amino acids. V lost 0 bases, J lost 1 base, and 16 bases lay in between.

The chain couples TRBV18 to TRBJ2-2, with 8 bases identical to TRBD1. The J segment lost 4 bases and the V segment lost 1 base, leaving 5 bases of the junction unmatched. This CDR3 has 16 residues. Germline V lookup: CDR1 KGHSH, CDR2 LQKENI. This CDR3 reads CASSPHPGGSTGELFF. CDR3 DNA sequence: TGTGCCAGCTCACCACACCCAGGGGGCAGCACCGGGGAGCTGTTTTTT.

V is TRBV20-1 and J is TRBJ2-7; 8 nucleotides line up with TRBD2. J gave up 5 bases and V 3 bases, and 6 bases lay outside the gene matches. The germline gives CDR1 DFQATT, CDR2 SNEGSKA (reference sequence). CDR3 length: 13 residues. DNA of the CDR3: TGCAGTGCTAGTCCCGGGACTAGGGACGAGCAGTACTTC. This encodes CSASPGTRDEQYF.

The V and J genes are TRBV5-6 and TRBJ2-4, with a tentative D call TRBD2 (6 bases). The germline V gene encodes CDR1 SGHDT and CDR2 YYEEEE. V shed 4 bases and J shed 0 bases, with 17 bases lying between them. CDR3 length: 17 amino acids. As DNA, the CDR3 is TGTGCCAGCAGCCCCTGGGGGGTCCGGGGAGCCAAAAACATTCAGTACTTC. Protein: CASSPWGVRGAKNIQYF.

V gene TRBV6-6 combines with J gene TRBJ2-7; D perhaps matches TRBD1 (6 bases). Trimming pared 6 bases from V and 0 bases from J, leaving 15 bases between. Germline CDR1 reads MNHNY; CDR2 reads SVGAGI (reference sequence). The CDR3 consists of 15 residues. The CDR3 DNA is TGTGCCAGCAGCCCCAGGGGCAGTTCCTCCTACGAGCAGTACTTC. It is translated as CASSPRGSSSYEQYF.

This clone has just a few counts. The gene calls are TRBV2 and TRBJ2-6; 7 positions agree with TRBD1. This CDR3 spans 15 amino acids. From germline, CDR1 is SNHLY and CDR2 FYNNEI. After removal of 10 bases from V and 2 bases from J, the junction contained 8 bases not matched to a gene. This CDR3 reads CATVDDRAGANVLTF. CDR3 nucleotides: TGTGCCACCGTAGACGACAGGGCTGGGGCCAACGTCCTGACTTTC.

The chain has TRBV19 and TRBJ2-1; TRBD2 is a possible D gene (6 bases). The CDR3 contains 16 residues. Germline V gene data show CDR1 as LNHDA and CDR2 as SQIVND (reference sequence). V dropped 5 bases and J dropped 9 bases, with 23 bases sitting between them. CDR3 loop: CASSSPVGRSLGEQFF. The DNA for the CDR3 is TGTGCCAGTAGTTCCCCCGTTGGGAGGTCCCTCGGTGAGCAGTTCTTC. The entire variable domain, with the rest obtained from reference TRBV19 and TRBJ2-1, is as follows: DGGITQSPKYLFRKEGQNVTLSCEQNLNHDAMYWYRQDPGQGLRLIYYSQIVNDFQKGDIAEGYSVSREKKESFPLTVTSAQKNPTAFYLCASSSPVGRSLGEQFFGPGTRLTVL.

This clone occurred once. The chain is built from TRBV19 and TRBJ2-5, with TRBD1 matching 8 bases. The CDR3 has 14 amino acids. Germline assignment: CDR1 LNHDA and CDR2 SQIVND (reference sequence). With V trimmed by 5 bases and J by 4 bases, 6 bases remained unmatched. In DNA form, the CDR3 reads TGTGCCAGTAGTGTTCCAGGGGGCCGAGAGACCCAGTACTTC. It encodes CASSVPGGRETQYF. The full variable domain, completed using reference TRBV19 and TRBJ2-5, is DGGITQSPKYLFRKEGQNVTLSCEQNLNHDAMYWYRQDPGQGLRLIYYSQIVNDFQKGDIAEGYSVSREKKESFPLTVTSAQKNPTAFYLCASSVPGGRETQYFGPGTRLLVL.

The rearrangement joins TRBV19 to TRBJ1-5; 8 nucleotides match TRBD1. The ends lost 0 bases at V and 3 bases at J; junction bases unmatched: 4. This CDR3 comprises 16 residues. The germline V gene encodes CDR1 LNHDA and CDR2 SQIVND (reference sequence). This chain's CDR3 is CASSIERTGTNQPQHF. In DNA, the CDR3 is TGTGCCAGTAGTATAGAAAGGACAGGGACCAATCAGCCCCAGCATTTT.

The chain links TRBV20-1 to TRBJ2-3; possibly TRBD2 for D (5 bases). The CDR3 is 11 amino acids. V was shortened by 7 bases and J by 4 bases, with 9 bases between the two germline ends. From germline, CDR1 is DFQATT and CDR2 SNEGSKA (reference sequence). The CDR3: CSESGADTQYF. The CDR3 nucleotides read TGCAGTGAATCCGGGGCAGATACGCAGTATTTT.

This sequence joins TRBV29-1 and TRBJ2-3, with 7 nucleotides matching TRBD2. With 5 bases clipped from V and 1 base from J, the junction kept 6 bases outside the gene matches. Germline lookup yields CDR1 SQVTM and CDR2 ANQGSEA. This CDR3 comprises 14 residues. CDR3 region: CSVSGTSRTDTQYF. The CDR3 DNA reads as TGCAGCGTTAGCGGGACTTCCCGCACAGATACGCAGTATTTT.

The chain is built from TRBV20-1 and TRBJ2-7; D is ambiguous. Germline loops: CDR1 DFQATT, CDR2 SNEGSKA (reference sequence). V was cut by 2 bases and J by 3 bases, with 5 bases left in between. The CDR3 consists of 11 residues. The CDR3 loop reads CSARRDYEQYF. The CDR3 region has the DNA TGCAGTGCTAGACGCGACTACGAGCAGTACTTC.

The V call is TRBV6-5, the J call TRBJ2-7; 7 nucleotides match TRBD2. Looked up from germline, CDR1 is MNHEY and CDR2 is SVGAGI. This CDR3 region has 13 residues. V lost 10 bases to trimming and J lost 0 bases; unmatched junction nucleotides: 6. In DNA form, the CDR3 reads TGTGCCAACGCCGGGACTAACTCCTACGAGCAGTACTTC. Translated: CANAGTNSYEQYF.

This clone was recorded once. The chain joins TRBV11-3 to TRBJ2-3, with 9 bases aligning to TRBD2. J was trimmed by 2 bases and V by 7 bases; bases with no gene match: 13. Per germline, CDR1 SGHNT and CDR2 YENEEA. The CDR3 extends over 17 amino acids. CDR3 residues: CASTKTLREGSTDTQYF. DNA for the CDR3: TGTGCCAGCACCAAAACCCTGCGGGAGGGTTCCACAGATACGCAGTATTTT.

CDR3 sequence (DNA): TGTGCCAGCAGTTACCGGACTGGGTACAATGAGCAGTTCTTC. The encoded protein is CASSYRTGYNEQFF. V usage is TRBV6-6 and J usage is TRBJ2-1; TRBD2 is a possible D gene (5 bases). Trimming took off 2 bases at V and 4 bases at J, with 9 bases between the two ends. The CDR3 runs to 14 residues. The germline V gene has CDR1 MNHNY and CDR2 SVGAGI (reference sequence).

This clone was picked up a small number of times. The chain carries TRBV6-1 and TRBJ2-7, with D uncertain. Germline V gene sequence: CDR1 MNHNS, CDR2 SASEGT. V was trimmed by 1 base and J by 0 bases, leaving 10 bases between them. The CDR3 is 15 amino acids. In nucleotides, the CDR3 is TGTGCCAGCAGTGAAGGGGCCACATCCTCCTACGAGCAGTACTTC. Protein sequence: CASSEGATSSYEQYF.

The chain has TRBV19 and TRBJ2-1, with a weak D call TRBD2 (5 bases). This CDR3 comprises 21 residues. Between the trimmed V and J ends, which lost 5 bases and 0 bases, there was a span of 29 bases. The germline CDR1 and CDR2 sequences are LNHDA and SQIVND (reference sequence). CDR3 DNA: TGTGCCAGTAGTGCCAGAGCTTATACAGCGGCTAGCCGGAGCTCCTACAATGAGCAGTTCTTC. The encoded protein is CASSARAYTAASRSSYNEQFF.